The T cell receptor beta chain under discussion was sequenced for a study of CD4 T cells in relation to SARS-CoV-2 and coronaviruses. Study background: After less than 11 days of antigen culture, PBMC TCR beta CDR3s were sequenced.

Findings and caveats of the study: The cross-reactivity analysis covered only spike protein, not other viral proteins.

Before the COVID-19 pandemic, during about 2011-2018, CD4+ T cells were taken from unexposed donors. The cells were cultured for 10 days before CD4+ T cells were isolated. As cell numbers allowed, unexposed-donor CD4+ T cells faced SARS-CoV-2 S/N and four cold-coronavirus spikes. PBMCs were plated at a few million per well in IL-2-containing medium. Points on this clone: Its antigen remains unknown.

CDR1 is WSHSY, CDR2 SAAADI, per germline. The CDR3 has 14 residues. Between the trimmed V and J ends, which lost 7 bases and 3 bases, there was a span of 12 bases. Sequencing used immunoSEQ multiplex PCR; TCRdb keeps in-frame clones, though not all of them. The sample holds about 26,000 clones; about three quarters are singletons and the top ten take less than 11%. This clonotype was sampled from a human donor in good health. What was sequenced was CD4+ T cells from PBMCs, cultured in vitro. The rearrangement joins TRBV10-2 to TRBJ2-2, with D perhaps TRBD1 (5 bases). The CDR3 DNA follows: TGCGCCAGCAACCAAGGGGAATACACCGGGGAGCTGTTTTTT. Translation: CASNQGEYTGELFF.